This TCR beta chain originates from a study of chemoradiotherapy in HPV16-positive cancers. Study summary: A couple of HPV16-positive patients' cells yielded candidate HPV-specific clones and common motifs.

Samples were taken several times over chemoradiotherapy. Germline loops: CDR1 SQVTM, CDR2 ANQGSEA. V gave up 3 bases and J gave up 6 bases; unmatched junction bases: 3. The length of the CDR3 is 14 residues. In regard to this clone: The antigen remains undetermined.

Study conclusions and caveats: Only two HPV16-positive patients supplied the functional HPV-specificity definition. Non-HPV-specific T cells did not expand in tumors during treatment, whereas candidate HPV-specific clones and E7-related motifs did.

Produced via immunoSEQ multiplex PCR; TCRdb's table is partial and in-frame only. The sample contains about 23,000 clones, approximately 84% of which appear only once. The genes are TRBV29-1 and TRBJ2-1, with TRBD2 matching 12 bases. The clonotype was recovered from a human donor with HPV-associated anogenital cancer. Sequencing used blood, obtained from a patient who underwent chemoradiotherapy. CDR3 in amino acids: CSVEGLAGINEQFF. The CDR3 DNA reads TGCAGCGTTGAGGGACTAGCGGGTATCAATGAGCAGTTCTTC.